This TCR beta chain was captured in a study of T cells expressing NK-cell markers. Study-wide findings and caveats: In several donors, dominant NKG2C+ clonotypes were about 1.0-7.0% of CD8+ T cells.

From the 5' RACE reads, TCRdb lists one entry per CDR3 protein and no DNA. The listing records about 260,000 distinct CDR3 sequences. With respect to this clonotype: Its target is not known.

This receptor was obtained from a man between 18 and 29 years old in good health. The sequenced material came from blood T cells: a sorted CD56 or NKG2C T cell subset, CD4+ or CD8+ T cells, or bulk PBMC T cells (not recorded which).

The CDR3 sequence is CASSHDRVPQQPQHF. The rearrangement joins TRBV7-8 to TRBJ1-5; TCRdb picks TRBD1, but there is no DNA to check that call. CDR3 length: 15 residues. The germline V gene has CDR1 SGHVS and CDR2 FQNEAQ.